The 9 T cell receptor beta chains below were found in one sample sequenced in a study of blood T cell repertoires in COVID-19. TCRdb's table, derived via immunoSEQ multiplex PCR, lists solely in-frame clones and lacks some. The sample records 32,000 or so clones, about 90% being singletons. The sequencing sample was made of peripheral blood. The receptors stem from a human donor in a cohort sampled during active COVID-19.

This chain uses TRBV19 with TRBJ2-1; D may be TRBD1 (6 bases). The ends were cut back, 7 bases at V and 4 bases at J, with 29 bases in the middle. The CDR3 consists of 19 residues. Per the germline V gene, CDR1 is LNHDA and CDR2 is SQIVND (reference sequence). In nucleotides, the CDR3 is TGTGCCAGTAAGGAAAGGGGGAATCGGGCCCGCGGCGGGTACAATGAGCAGTTCTTC. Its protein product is CASKERGNRARGGYNEQFF.

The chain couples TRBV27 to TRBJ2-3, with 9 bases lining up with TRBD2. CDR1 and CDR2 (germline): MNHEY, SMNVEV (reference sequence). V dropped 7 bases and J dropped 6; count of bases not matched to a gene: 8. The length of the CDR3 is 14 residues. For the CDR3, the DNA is TGTGCCAGCAAGAAAGCGGGAGGAGGGGATACGCAGTATTTT. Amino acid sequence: CASKKAGGGDTQYF.

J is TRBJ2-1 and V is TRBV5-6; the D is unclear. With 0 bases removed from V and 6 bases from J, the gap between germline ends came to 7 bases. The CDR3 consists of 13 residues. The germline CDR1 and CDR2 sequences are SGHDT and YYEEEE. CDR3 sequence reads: CASSLDSPNEQFF. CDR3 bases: TGTGCCAGCAGCTTGGACTCCCCCAATGAGCAGTTCTTC.

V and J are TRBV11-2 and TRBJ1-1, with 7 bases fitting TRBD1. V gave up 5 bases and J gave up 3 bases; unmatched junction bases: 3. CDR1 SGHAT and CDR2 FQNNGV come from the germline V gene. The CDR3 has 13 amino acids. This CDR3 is CASSIDRDTEAFF. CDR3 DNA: TGTGCCAGCAGCATCGACAGGGACACTGAAGCTTTCTTT.

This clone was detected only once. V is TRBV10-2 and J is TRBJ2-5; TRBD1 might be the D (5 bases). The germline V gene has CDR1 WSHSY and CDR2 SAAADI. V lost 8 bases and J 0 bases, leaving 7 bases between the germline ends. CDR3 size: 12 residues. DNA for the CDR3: TGCGCCAGCTTGACAGACCAAGAGACCCAGTACTTC. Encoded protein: CASLTDQETQYF.

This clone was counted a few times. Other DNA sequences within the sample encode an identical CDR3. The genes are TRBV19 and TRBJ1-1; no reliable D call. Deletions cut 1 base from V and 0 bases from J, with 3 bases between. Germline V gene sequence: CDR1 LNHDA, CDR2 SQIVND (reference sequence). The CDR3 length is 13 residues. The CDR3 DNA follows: TGTGCCAGTAGTATAGCGGTGAACACTGAAGCTTTCTTT. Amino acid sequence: CASSIAVNTEAFF.

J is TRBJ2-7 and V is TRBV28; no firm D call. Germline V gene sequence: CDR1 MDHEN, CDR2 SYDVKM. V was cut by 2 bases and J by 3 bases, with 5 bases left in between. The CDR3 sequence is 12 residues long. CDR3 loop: CASSLINYEQYF. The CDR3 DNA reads TGTGCCAGCAGTTTAATCAACTACGAGCAGTACTTC.

CDR3 nucleotide sequence: TGCGCCAGCAGCTCTAGCACAGATACGCAGTATTTT. This translates into CASSSSTDTQYF. J is TRBJ2-3 and V is TRBV5-1; D is undetermined. The CDR3 is made up of 12 amino acids. The ends were cut back, 3 bases at V and 0 bases at J, with 2 bases in the middle. Per germline, CDR1 SGHRS and CDR2 YFSETQ.

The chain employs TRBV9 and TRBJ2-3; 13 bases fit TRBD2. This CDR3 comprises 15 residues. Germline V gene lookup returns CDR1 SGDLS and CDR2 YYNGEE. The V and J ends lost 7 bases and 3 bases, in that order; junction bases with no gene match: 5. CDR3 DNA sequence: TGTGCCAGCTCCAGGACTAGCGGGAGTACAGATACGCAGTATTTT. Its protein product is CASSRTSGSTDTQYF.